This T cell receptor beta chain appears in the sequencing data of a study of blood T cell repertoires in COVID-19. Assay used: immunoSEQ multiplex PCR; TCRdb lists only in-frame clones, some missing. The sample contains about 60,000 clones, around 87% of which appear only once. CDR1 is SGHNT and CDR2 is YYREEE in the germline V gene (reference sequence). This CDR3 comprises 15 residues. The trim removed 4 bases at V and 6 bases at J, leaving 11 bases unmatched. The chain links TRBV5-4 to TRBJ2-3; 7 nucleotides line up with TRBD1. The sequenced sample was peripheral blood. This receptor was identified in a man aged 55 to 69 with active COVID-19. CDR3 residues: CASSPPGGRWDTQYF. The CDR3 coding sequence is TGTGCCAGCAGCCCCCCAGGGGGAAGATGGGATACGCAGTATTTT.